These 14 T cell receptor beta chains were sequenced from one sample in a study of human T cells and chemical hapten exposure. Noted time point: patch test 2, 6 weeks after DPC sensitization. Treatment reported: therapeutic diphenylcyclopropenone sensitization with weekly scalp DPC. One entry per CDR3 protein results from TCRdb running MiXCR on the RACE reads. The table shows tens of thousands of distinct CDR3 sequences, with around 9.6% occurring only once. The input for sequencing was whole blood, taken in connection with sensitization to the hapten diphenylcyclopropenone (DPC). Receptor source: a woman in her thirties with alopecia areata. Some clones in this sample may be carry-over from other donors' samples.

To note about this clonotype: A much larger clone lies a single base off, so this may be a read error. The chain employs TRBV7-9 and TRBJ1-2; no clear D. CDR1 SEHNR and CDR2 FQNEAQ come from the germline V gene (reference sequence). The CDR3 is made up of 13 amino acids. The CDR3 sequence: CACSLDGAYGYTF. In DNA form, the CDR3 reads TGTGCCTGCAGCTTGGACGGCGCCTATGGCTACACCTTC.

The gene calls are TRBV30 and TRBJ2-1; possible D gene TRBD1, 6 bases. This CDR3 has 16 residues. Germline lookup yields CDR1 GTSNPN and CDR2 SVGIG (reference sequence). V dropped 5 bases and J dropped 6 bases, with 23 bases sitting between them. CDR3 amino acids: CAWYLGTSPRGNEQFF. The DNA of the CDR3 is TGTGCCTGGTATCTGGGGACATCCCCTCGAGGCAATGAGCAGTTCTTC.

This clonotype was observed many times. This sequence joins TRBV5-5 and TRBJ2-7; D gene unclear. The CDR3 is 13 amino acids. Trimming removed 5 bases at V and 3 bases at J, with 12 bases between. Germline assignment: CDR1 SGHKS and CDR2 YYEKEE (reference sequence). Here the CDR3 DNA reads TGTGCCAGCAGTCCTCGGCCGAGCTACGAGCAGTACTTC. It yields the protein CASSPRPSYEQYF.

In its sample, this clonotype was seen a few times. The chain joins TRBV28 to TRBJ1-2, with 8 bases that match TRBD1. Germline-derived CDR1 and CDR2 are MDHEN and SYDVKM. This CDR3 comprises 14 residues. The J segment lost 2 bases and the V segment lost 6 bases, leaving 5 bases of the junction unmatched. The CDR3 reads CASRPGGANYGYTF. Written as DNA, the CDR3 is TGTGCCAGCAGGCCAGGGGGCGCAAACTATGGCTACACCTTC.

This clonotype has a handful of counts. The chain employs TRBV28 and TRBJ2-7; D ambiguous. V was pared by 5 bases and J by 3 bases, with 14 bases between. The germline gives CDR1 MDHEN, CDR2 SYDVKM. The CDR3 runs to 14 residues. The CDR3 region is CASSTGLGYYEQYF. The DNA for the CDR3 is TGTGCCAGCAGTACCGGGCTGGGGTACTACGAGCAGTACTTC.

This clonotype showed up just a few times. V gene TRBV25-1 combines with J gene TRBJ1-1; unclear D gene. CDR1 is MGHDK, CDR2 SYGVNS, per germline. Trimming cost V 4 bases and J 5 bases, with 8 bases left between them. The CDR3 contains 12 residues. Here the CDR3 DNA reads TGTGCCAGCAGTGGTAGTAGGACTGAAGCTTTCTTT. As protein: CASSGSRTEAFF.

This clonotype appeared a few times. V and J are TRBV7-6 and TRBJ2-2, with 7 bases aligning to TRBD1. This CDR3 has 16 residues. The ends lost 1 base at V and 4 bases at J; junction bases unmatched: 6. The V gene's germline CDR1 is SGHVS and CDR2 FNYEAQ. This CDR3 is CASSLGQGRVTGELFF. CDR3 sequence (DNA): TGTGCCAGCAGCTTAGGACAGGGAAGAGTCACCGGGGAGCTGTTTTTT.

This clonotype has a count of ten or more. The chain carries TRBV29-1 and TRBJ2-3, with a possible D match to TRBD2 (6 bases). Trimming stripped 8 bases from V and 5 bases from J, with 20 bases between. Germline CDR1 is SQVTM and CDR2 is ANQGSEA. There are 14 residues in the CDR3. The CDR3 coding sequence is TGCAGCCTCAGCTCGGGACTCCCCGAAGATACGCAGTATTTT. Translated, it gives CSLSSGLPEDTQYF.

This clonotype has ten or more counts. V and J are TRBV18 and TRBJ1-4, with D hard to call. CDR1 and CDR2 from the germline V gene are KGHSH and LQKENI. The CDR3 is 16 amino acids. Deletions cut 4 bases from V and 1 base from J, with 13 bases between. The CDR3 bases are TGTGCCAGCTCACTCCTCTGGGAGGTAACTAATGAAAAACTGTTTTTT. It encodes CASSLLWEVTNEKLFF.

This clonotype was found many times. The chain links TRBV12-3 or TRBV12-4 to TRBJ2-7; D might be TRBD1 (6 bases). Trimming pared 3 bases from V and 3 bases from J, leaving 12 bases between. The CDR3 runs 14 residues. The CDR3 reads CASSFWGLDYEQYF. The CDR3, as DNA: TGTGCCAGCAGTTTCTGGGGGCTGGACTACGAGCAGTACTTC.

This clonotype was seen ten or more times. The genes are TRBV7-2 and TRBJ2-5; 13 bases fit TRBD2. This CDR3 comprises 17 residues. The V gene end was trimmed by 3 bases and the J gene end by 5 bases; junction bases not matched to a gene: 9. CDR1 is SGHTA and CDR2 is FQGNSA in the germline V gene. The CDR3 sequence: CASSFYPGLAGLETQYF. CDR3 DNA sequence: TGTGCCAGCAGCTTTTATCCGGGACTAGCGGGGTTGGAGACCCAGTACTTC.

The chain links TRBV4-2 to TRBJ2-2; D uncertain. CDR1 and CDR2 (germline): LGHNA, YNFKEQ. The V end was cut by 4 bases, the J end by 2 bases, with 8 bases between. CDR3 length equals 14 residues. In nucleotides, the CDR3 is TGTGCCAGCAGCCCATCGTCCAACACCGGGGAGCTGTTTTTT. This codes for CASSPSSNTGELFF.

This clonotype appeared many times. This rearrangement joins TRBV2 to TRBJ2-7, with D possibly matching TRBD1 (5 bases). V lost 6 bases, J lost 2 bases, and 11 bases lay in between. CDR3 length: 13 residues. The germline CDR1 and CDR2 sequences are SNHLY and FYNNEI. CDR3 in amino acids: CASRGALAYEQYF. CDR3 sequence (DNA): TGTGCCAGCAGAGGGGCCCTGGCCTACGAGCAGTACTTC.

Points on this clonotype: One junction end does not reproduce the germline sequence, and a read error may be involved. The V gene is TRBV29-1, the J gene TRBJ2-5; no reliable D call. Germline CDR1 and CDR2: SQVTM and ANQGSEA. CDR3 length: 12 amino acids. This CDR3 is CSVGGSQGTQYF. CDR3 sequence (DNA): TGCAGCGTTGGCGGCTCCCAAGGGACCCAGTACTTC.